A single sample is the source of the 17 T cell receptor beta chains below, sequenced in a study of tumor-infiltrating lymphocytes in primary liver carcinoma. Unsorted bulk tissue, about 19-31 mg of it, served as the source for co-extraction of RNA and DNA. With a constant-region primer, TCR beta cDNA was made from 450 to 500 ng of total RNA. ARM-PCR, slightly modified, supplied the TCR beta libraries through three nested multiplex PCR rounds. The two initial PCR rounds, about 9 cycles each, used TRBV1-TRBV30 forward and C-beta reverse primers. A single record per CDR3 protein comes from TCRdb applying MiXCR to the multiplex PCR reads. The sample holds roughly 100,000 distinct CDR3 sequences, approximately 78% seen once. Sequencing was carried out using liver tumor tissue from sampling region 3. Subset denoted: tumor region T3, left-lateral pole. Receptor source: a man aged 35 to 55 with primary liver carcinoma and hepatitis B virus infection.

The chain links TRBV2 to TRBJ2-1; D is perhaps TRBD2 (5 bases). The CDR3 is made up of 13 amino acids. Trimming removed 7 bases at V and 5 bases at J, with 12 bases between. Germline assignment: CDR1 SNHLY and CDR2 FYNNEI. CDR3 in amino acids: CASKSPSHNEQFF. The DNA for the CDR3 is TGTGCCAGCAAAAGTCCTAGCCACAATGAGCAGTTCTTC.

On this clonotype itself: One end of the junction varies from germline; a read error may be responsible. V is TRBV12-3 or TRBV12-4 and J is TRBJ2-5, with a possible D match to TRBD2 (7 bases). The CDR3 extends over 14 amino acids. CDR3 residues: CVSSDGGGEETQYF. In DNA, the CDR3 is TGTGTCAGCAGCGACGGAGGGGGGGAAGAGACCCAGTACTTC.

The rearrangement uses TRBV29-1 and TRBJ2-7; 9 nucleotides agree with TRBD1. The CDR3 is made up of 13 amino acids. Looked up from germline, CDR1 is SQVTM and CDR2 is ANQGSEA. CDR3 sequence: CNLHRQGGYEQYF. CDR3 sequence (DNA): TGCAACCTTCATCGACAGGGGGGGTACGAGCAGTACTTC.

About this clonotype itself: The conserved final phenylalanine or tryptophan is absent from the CDR3, which likely points to a read error. V and J are TRBV6-1 and TRBJ2-6, with 13 bases matching TRBD2. Trimming took 9 bases from V and 11 from J; bases not matched to a gene: 10. The CDR3 spans 15 residues. Germline V gene sequence: CDR1 MNHNS, CDR2 SASEGT. CDR3 nucleotide sequence: TGTGCCAGTAGTTTTGGGACTAGCGGGATCGACGTCCTGACTTTG. Protein: CASSFGTSGIDVLTL.

Regarding this clonotype: One end of the junction fails to match germline, which may point to a read error. The chain has TRBV5-4 and TRBJ2-3; D is undetermined. This CDR3 is 17 amino acids long. The germline CDR1 and CDR2 sequences are SGHNT and YYREEE (reference sequence). The CDR3 DNA follows: TGTGCCAGCAGCACTTCCCGCGCGCGAATTAGCACATATACGCAGTATTTT. Its protein is CASSTSRARISTYTQYF.

The genes are TRBV9 and TRBJ2-1; a weak D match, TRBD2 (6 bases). Germline CDR1 reads SGDLS; CDR2 reads YYNGEE. V was pared by 0 bases and J by 8 bases, with 12 bases between. This CDR3 contains 14 residues. The CDR3, as DNA: TGTGCCAGCAGCGTAGCAACTAGCAGCTATGAGCAGTTCTTC. Encoded protein: CASSVATSSYEQFF.

This clonotype was found once. Its ends do not fully match the called genes, so a read error is possible. This chain links TRBV4-3 with TRBJ1-5; D is unresolved. Germline CDR1 LGHNA, CDR2 YSLEER. There are 13 residues in the CDR3. The CDR3 region has the DNA TGCGCCAGCAGTCAAGATCGAAGTCAGTCCCAGCATTTT. Protein sequence: CASSQDRSQSQHF.

The J gene is TRBJ2-1, the V gene TRBV12-3 or TRBV12-4; D is possibly TRBD1 (6 bases). The CDR3 spans 15 residues. V was shortened by 7 bases and J by 4 bases, with 17 bases between the two germline ends. This CDR3 is CASKGLGQPYNEQFF. The CDR3 bases are TGTGCCAGCAAGGGGTTGGGACAACCATACAATGAGCAGTTCTTC.

This clonotype came up a few times. A read error may account for a junction end that differs from germline. The rearrangement uses TRBV6-5 and TRBJ2-1; 8 nucleotides agree with TRBD2. The CDR3 has 15 residues. CDR1 MNHEY and CDR2 SVGAGI come from the germline V gene. The DNA for the CDR3 is TGTGCCGGCAGCTTCAGCGGGGGACCGGCAGATGAGCAGTTCTTC. Translated, it gives CAGSFSGGPADEQFF.

A word on this clonotype: Its ends do not fully match the called genes, so a read error is possible. This chain's CDR3 is CVSSFTTEAFF. CDR3 nucleotides: TGTGTCAGCAGTTTTACCACTGAAGCTTTCTTT. The chain employs TRBV12-3 or TRBV12-4 and TRBJ1-1; D ambiguous. This CDR3 has 11 residues.

A note on this clonotype: One end of the junction is discordant with germline, which a read error may explain. The chain combines TRBV28 with TRBJ2-4; no clear D. Germline-derived CDR1 and CDR2 are MDHEN and SYDVKM. The CDR3 is 16 amino acids. This chain's CDR3 is CACSDQEPIAKNIQYF. The CDR3 DNA follows: TGTGCCTGCAGCGATCAAGAGCCCATAGCCAAAAACATTCAATACTTC.

Regarding this clonotype: Compared with germline, one end of the junction differs, possibly owing to a read error. V is TRBV6-2 or TRBV6-3 and J is TRBJ2-3, with 7 nucleotides matching TRBD2. The germline V gene has CDR1 MNHEY and CDR2 SVGEGT. The CDR3 has 16 residues. Written as DNA, the CDR3 is TGTGCCAGCAGTTACGACAAGGCGGGAGTAGGTGATACGCAATATTTT. Encoded protein: CASSYDKAGVGDTQYF.

V and J are TRBV6-1 and TRBJ2-3, with D perhaps matching TRBD1 (5 bases). This CDR3 region has 15 residues. Germline CDR1 and CDR2: MNHNS and SASEGT. Trimming removed 11 bases from V and 3 bases from J, with 21 bases in between. The CDR3 loop is CAAAPIGAMTDTQYF. CDR3 DNA: TGTGCCGCAGCCCCTATAGGGGCGATGACAGATACGCAGTATTTT.

As regards this clonotype: The junction shows a germline mismatch at one end, possibly a read error. The chain recombines TRBV5-1 with TRBJ2-2; no clear D. The CDR3 is 14 amino acids. The germline V gene encodes CDR1 SGHRS and CDR2 YFSETQ. In DNA form, the CDR3 reads TGTGCCGGCAGCTTGGAACCCAACACCGGGGAGCTGTTTTTT. Its protein is CAGSLEPNTGELFF.

This clonotype was detected a few times. At one end the junction does not follow the germline gene, possibly because of a read error. This chain joins TRBV6-1 and TRBJ2-1; D might be TRBD1 (5 bases). Germline lookup yields CDR1 MNHNS and CDR2 SASEGT. This CDR3 region has 13 residues. The CDR3 DNA reads TGTGCCAGCAGTGAAGGGATAGGGGATGAGCACTTCTTC. This gives the protein CASSEGIGDEHFF.

This chain links TRBV29-1 with TRBJ2-5, with TRBD2 as a possible D gene (5 bases). The germline CDR1 and CDR2 sequences are SQVTM and ANQGSEA. The ends were cut back, 7 bases at V and 3 bases at J, with 12 bases in the middle. The CDR3 runs 12 residues. The CDR3 sequence is CSALLVEETQYF. The CDR3 DNA is TGCAGCGCGCTACTAGTAGAAGAGACCCAGTACTTC. The complete variable domain, with remaining parts taken from reference TRBV29-1 and TRBJ2-5, reads SAVISQKPSRDICQRGTSLTIQCQVDSQVTMMFWYRQQPGQSLTLIATANQGSEATYESGFVIDKFPISRPNLTFSTLTVSNMSPEDSSIYLCSALLVEETQYFGPGTRLLVL.

A word on this clonotype: Germline is not matched at one junction end, which may reflect a read error. The chain couples TRBV29-1 to TRBJ2-7; D tentatively fits TRBD1 or TRBD2 (5 bases each). CDR3 size: 16 residues. The V gene's germline CDR1 is SQVTM and CDR2 ANQGSEA. The CDR3 protein is CIAMISGTGTPYEHYF. The CDR3 DNA reads as TGCATCGCCATGATATCTGGGACCGGCACTCCCTACGAGCATTACTTC.